Described below is a single TCR beta chain sequence and its context. The target of this receptor is not known. Base qualities were left out, and no much larger clone turns up one base away. The CDR3 starts with the cysteine, ends with the phenylalanine, and has 13 residues. The kept DNA is CDR3 alone, 39 bases in frame from the first base. V and J are truncated by 6 bases and 9 bases respectively, leaving an intervening sequence of 17 bases. CDR1 and CDR2 are drawn from the germline V gene (reference sequence): LNHDA, SQIVND. The source of the sample is a study of T cell repertoires in aging, cancer and after chemotherapy (dated by TCRdb to between 2019 and 2020). About the full investigation: Donors were distributed across six age groups ranging from 30 or younger to 70 or older, with at least three individuals included per group. Control TCR repertoires from healthy donors were recorded across several months to years, and re-sampling revealed clear clonal overlap. A cohort of over 200 cancer patients (more than 90 with hematological and around 130 with solid cancers) was assembled, and 95 healthy donors were included as a reference group. To look at immunoaging and at how T cells reconstitute after chemotherapy, the study profiled TCR beta repertoires in peripheral blood from both healthy donors and cancer patients. Several million TCR reads were contained in the full dataset.

Multiplex touch-down PCR with a mixed TRB-A/B primer pool was used to amplify rearranged TRB sequences covering the V, D and J segments. Two consecutive PCR reactions with Phusion HS II polymerase added Illumina adapters and sample indices to the amplicons. Amplicons were gel-purified using the NucleoSpin Gel and PCR Clean-up kit and were subsequently checked with Qubit and an Agilent 2100 Bioanalyzer. Libraries were sequenced on an Illumina MiSeq using 600-cycle, single-indexed, paired-end runs. The original pipeline was this. MiXCR versions 2.12 and 3.0.5 were used to process the TRB sequences. Each unique CDR3 nucleotide sequence was counted as one clone, and only productive sequences with at least two reads were retained. Shannon diversity, evenness, clonality (one minus evenness), and alpha-parameterized diversity profiles from alpha 0 to 5 were included as repertoire metrics. Generation probabilities of clones in paired pre- and post-chemotherapy samples were computed with the IGoR algorithm. TCRdb handled the public reads itself, with Q25 trimming in fastp and clone calling in MiXCR, and kept productive beta chains. Rows are unified per CDR3 protein, each entry keeping the most common DNA and genes. The V and J calls were not made by the authors but by TCRdb's processing. The table for this sample lists about 11,000 distinct CDR3 sequences; around a third of them were counted only once. The top ten clonotypes cover 19% of the sample.

The study at large found these results: The authors noted that the repertoire data do not allow conclusions about immunological memory after chemotherapy. Declining TCR diversity with age in healthy donors was mainly explained by loss of richness; in cancer patients, loss of evenness also contributed. Compared with age-matched healthy donors, untreated patients with hematological or solid cancers had significantly lower TCR diversity and higher clonality in blood. In both cancer cohorts, the median generation probability rose over the chemotherapy interval, which suggests that the repertoire was reconstituted through rebound thymic output.

TCR beta rearrangements were amplified from genomic DNA extracted from peripheral blood rather than from sorted cells or RNA. The origin of this receptor is a human donor in good health. The donor label of this sample is uncertain. The chain joins TRBV19 to TRBJ1-2, with the D gene not confidently named. The sequencing input was blood. The CDR3: CASSRAADGSYTF. In nucleotide form, the sequence is TGTGCCAGTAGCCGGGCAGCTGACGGGAGCTACACCTTC.